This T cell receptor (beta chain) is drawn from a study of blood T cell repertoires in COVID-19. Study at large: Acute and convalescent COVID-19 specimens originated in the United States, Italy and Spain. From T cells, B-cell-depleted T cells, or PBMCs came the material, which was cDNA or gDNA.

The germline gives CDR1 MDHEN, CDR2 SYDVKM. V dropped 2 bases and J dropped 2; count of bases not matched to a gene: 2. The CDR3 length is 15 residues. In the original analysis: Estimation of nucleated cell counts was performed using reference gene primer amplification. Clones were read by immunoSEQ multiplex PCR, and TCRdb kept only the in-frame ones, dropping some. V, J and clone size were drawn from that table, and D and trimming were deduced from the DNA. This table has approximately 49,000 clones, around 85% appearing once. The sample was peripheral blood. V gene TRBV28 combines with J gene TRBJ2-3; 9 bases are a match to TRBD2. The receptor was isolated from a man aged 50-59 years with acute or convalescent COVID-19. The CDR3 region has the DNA TGTGCCAGCAGTTTAGCGGGAGGGCACACAGATACGCAGTATTTT. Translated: CASSLAGGHTDTQYF.